The 28 T cell receptor beta chains reported below all come from one sample, sequenced in a study of blood T cell repertoires in COVID-19. Assay used: immunoSEQ multiplex PCR; TCRdb lists only in-frame clones, some missing. The sample has about 150,000 clones, roughly 83% seen once. The source material was PBMCs or T cells enriched from blood (not recorded which). The receptors come from a man between 65 and 85 years old who had been exposed to COVID-19.

The chain employs TRBV20-1 and TRBJ2-1; D not certain. Deletions cut 4 bases from V and 6 bases from J, with 4 bases between. This CDR3 contains 10 residues. Germline V gene data show CDR1 as DFQATT and CDR2 as SNEGSKA (reference sequence). The CDR3 sequence is CSATVNEQFF. DNA of the CDR3: TGCAGTGCTACGGTCAATGAGCAGTTCTTC.

The V call is TRBV20-1, the J call TRBJ2-7, with a tentative D call TRBD1 (6 bases). The CDR3 has 11 residues. The germline CDR1 and CDR2 sequences are DFQATT and SNEGSKA (reference sequence). With 2 bases removed from V and 11 bases from J, the gap between germline ends came to 13 bases. The CDR3 nucleotides read TGCAGTGCTAGATTAGACAGGACTGAGTACTTC. This translates into CSARLDRTEYF.

The V and J genes are TRBV7-8 and TRBJ1-3, with D maybe TRBD1 (5 bases). This CDR3 comprises 15 residues. Trimming removed 5 bases at V and 0 bases at J, with 11 bases between. Germline V lookup: CDR1 SGHVS, CDR2 FQNEAQ. The CDR3 reads CASSPDTFSGNTIYF. CDR3 sequence (DNA): TGTGCCAGCAGCCCGGACACTTTCTCTGGAAACACCATATATTTT.

This sequence joins TRBV19 and TRBJ1-4; a weak D match, TRBD1 (5 bases). V lost 5 bases and J 8 bases, leaving 24 bases between the germline ends. The CDR3 loop spans 17 amino acids. Germline V gene data show CDR1 as LNHDA and CDR2 as SQIVND (reference sequence). CDR3 nucleotides: TGTGCCAGTAGTCGATATCCGAACCAGGGTATAGGCGAAAAACTGTTTTTT. Translation gives CASSRYPNQGIGEKLFF.

V gene TRBV24-1 combines with J gene TRBJ2-1, with 10 bases lining up with TRBD1. From germline, CDR1 is KGHDR and CDR2 SFDVKD. The CDR3 consists of 16 residues. V was clipped by 4 bases and J by 4 bases; unmatched bases: 6. The chain's CDR3 is CATSDRGTGAYNEQFF. In DNA form, the CDR3 reads TGTGCCACCAGTGACAGGGGGACAGGGGCATACAATGAGCAGTTCTTC.

The gene calls are TRBV5-6 and TRBJ2-2, with D perhaps matching TRBD1 (6 bases). V was shortened by 1 base and J by 0 bases, with 16 bases between the two germline ends. The CDR3 length is 18 residues. Germline CDR1 reads SGHDT; CDR2 reads YYEEEE. The CDR3 coding sequence is TGTGCCAGCAGCTTGATTTCGTGGGACACCTCGAACACCGGGGAGCTGTTTTTT. It is translated as CASSLISWDTSNTGELFF.

The chain uses TRBV28 and TRBJ1-1; maybe TRBD1 (6 bases). This CDR3 is built from 13 residues. Germline CDR1 and CDR2: MDHEN and SYDVKM. V lost 7 bases and J 5 bases, leaving 14 bases between the germline ends. The CDR3 loop is CASTALRGTEAFF. The CDR3 nucleotides read TGTGCCAGCACCGCACTCAGGGGAACTGAAGCTTTCTTT.

This clone is termed medium-sized (0.01 to 0.1%). J is TRBJ1-2 and V is TRBV7-9; D perhaps matches TRBD1 (5 bases). Germline V lookup: CDR1 SEHNR, CDR2 FQNEAQ (reference sequence). V lost 6 bases to trimming and J lost 4 bases, with 9 bases between them. The CDR3 has 12 residues. The CDR3 DNA reads as TGTGCCAGCAGGGGGCAAGGCTATGGCTACACCTTC. The encoded protein is CASRGQGYGYTF.

This clone showed up just once. This chain's CDR3 is CASSFREPGQGLYGYTF. CDR3 sequence (DNA): TGCGCCAGCAGCTTTAGAGAACCGGGACAGGGCCTCTATGGCTACACCTTC. The J gene is TRBJ1-2, the V gene TRBV5-1, with 9 bases fitting TRBD1. The length of the CDR3 is 17 residues. The V and J ends lost 2 bases and 4 bases, in that order; junction bases with no gene match: 12. Germline V gives CDR1 SGHRS, CDR2 YFSETQ.

The chain uses TRBV27 and TRBJ1-4, with D maybe TRBD1 (6 bases). Germline CDR1 is MNHEY and CDR2 is SMNVEV (reference sequence). This CDR3 has 15 residues. Trimming took 3 bases from V and 4 from J, leaving 12 bases between them. CDR3 nucleotides: TGTGCCAGCAGTTTGCGGGCAGGGGTTAATGAAAAACTGTTTTTT. Encoded protein: CASSLRAGVNEKLFF.

The chain recombines TRBV7-2 with TRBJ1-2; 9 bases agree with TRBD1. V lost 5 bases to trimming and J lost 8 bases; unmatched junction nucleotides: 9. This CDR3 has 14 amino acids. Germline V gene lookup returns CDR1 SGHTA and CDR2 FQGNSA. The CDR3 region has the DNA TGTGCCAGCAGCCCCCGCGGGACAGGGCCAGGCTACACCTTC. Its protein product is CASSPRGTGPGYTF.

V is TRBV5-1 and J is TRBJ2-3; D remains unclear. V was cut by 0 bases and J by 2 bases, with 7 bases left in between. The CDR3 is made up of 14 amino acids. Germline loops: CDR1 SGHRS, CDR2 YFSETQ. The CDR3 sequence is CASSLASPTDTQYF. DNA for the CDR3: TGCGCCAGCAGCTTGGCGTCTCCCACAGATACGCAGTATTTT.

This chain links TRBV29-1 with TRBJ2-3; 7 nucleotides agree with TRBD1. The ends lost 6 bases at V and 5 bases at J; junction bases unmatched: 17. Germline V gene lookup returns CDR1 SQVTM and CDR2 ANQGSEA. There are 16 residues in the CDR3. CDR3 sequence (DNA): TGCAGCGTCTTTAGAGGGACAGTTGGTGGAGGAGATACGCAGTATTTT. Its protein product is CSVFRGTVGGGDTQYF.

A word on this clone: Other nucleotide sequences from this sample produce the same CDR3. V usage is TRBV5-1 and J usage is TRBJ1-1; the match to TRBD1 covers 7 bases. The ends lost 5 bases at V and 2 bases at J; junction bases unmatched: 6. The CDR3 is made up of 14 amino acids. Germline V gives CDR1 SGHRS, CDR2 YFSETQ. Written as DNA, the CDR3 is TGCGCCAGCAGGTCCGGGACAGCCAACACTGAAGCTTTCTTT. This codes for CASRSGTANTEAFF.

V is TRBV3-1 (or the pseudogene TRBV3-2) and J is TRBJ2-7; no definite D call. Trimming took 4 bases from V and 0 from J, leaving 10 bases between them. CDR3 length equals 14 residues. Germline V gene lookup returns CDR1 LGHDT and CDR2 YNNKEL (reference sequence). In DNA form, the CDR3 reads TGTGCCAGCAGCCCCTTTGAACTCTCCTACGAGCAGTACTTC. This encodes CASSPFELSYEQYF.

V is TRBV5-1 and J is TRBJ2-7, with 10 bases that match TRBD2. This CDR3 comprises 15 residues. V trimming: 2 bases; J trimming: 3 bases; junction bases outside the gene matches: 5. CDR1 is SGHRS and CDR2 is YFSETQ in the germline V gene. CDR3 coding DNA: TGCGCCAGCAGCTTCGGTAGCGGGGGGTACTACGAGCAGTACTTC. Amino acid sequence: CASSFGSGGYYEQYF.

This clone has a single count. J is TRBJ1-6 and V is TRBV6-5, with D perhaps matching TRBD1 (6 bases). V was cut by 6 bases and J by 10 bases, with 16 bases left in between. CDR3 length: 14 residues. Germline V gene lookup returns CDR1 MNHEY and CDR2 SVGAGI. DNA of the CDR3: TGTGCCAGCAGGTTACAGGGAGTGGAATCACCCCTCCACTTT. Protein: CASRLQGVESPLHF.

The chain is built from TRBV5-1 and TRBJ1-1, with 9 positions matching TRBD1. This CDR3 contains 15 residues. Per germline, CDR1 SGHRS and CDR2 YFSETQ. After removal of 4 bases from V and 7 bases from J, the junction contained 11 bases not matched to a gene. DNA of the CDR3: TGCGCCAGCAGCACTCCCGGGACAGGGAACCTTGAAGCTTTCTTT. Protein: CASSTPGTGNLEAFF.

The chain is built from TRBV24-1 and TRBJ2-3; no clear D. From germline, CDR1 is KGHDR and CDR2 SFDVKD. The V gene lost 3 bases and the J gene lost 4 bases, with 4 bases spanning the gap. The CDR3 has 12 residues. CDR3 sequence: CATSDRADTQYF. The CDR3 nucleotides read TGTGCCACCAGTGATCGGGCAGATACGCAGTATTTT.

In DNA form, the CDR3 reads TGTGCCAGCAGTTACGACAGGAACTATGGCTACACCTTC. It is translated as CASSYDRNYGYTF. The chain combines TRBV6-5 with TRBJ1-2, with a weak D call TRBD1 (6 bases). The germline V gene encodes CDR1 MNHEY and CDR2 SVGAGI. Deletions cut 2 bases from V and 2 bases from J, with 6 bases between. This CDR3 comprises 13 residues.

This chain links TRBV28 with TRBJ1-5; D gene uncertain. The germline V gene has CDR1 MDHEN and CDR2 SYDVKM. Deletions cut 6 bases from V and 7 bases from J, with 22 bases between. The CDR3 runs 16 residues. The CDR3 here is CASSWGRLLGGQPQHF. CDR3 sequence (DNA): TGTGCCAGCAGCTGGGGAAGACTCCTTGGAGGCCAGCCCCAGCATTTT.

The rearrangement uses TRBV6-5 and TRBJ2-7, with 8 positions matching TRBD1. The CDR3 covers 16 residues. V lost 0 bases to trimming and J lost 4 bases; unmatched junction nucleotides: 8. Germline lookup yields CDR1 MNHEY and CDR2 SVGAGI. The CDR3, as DNA: TGTGCCAGCAGTTACTCGAGGTCCGACAGGGGATACGAGCAGTACTTC. It translates to CASSYSRSDRGYEQYF.

The chain recombines TRBV5-4 with TRBJ2-2; D possibly corresponds to TRBD1 (5 bases). V was clipped by 4 bases and J by 1 base, with 11 bases between them. CDR3 length equals 15 residues. Germline V CDR1 and CDR2: SGHNT, YYREEE (reference sequence). The CDR3 protein is CASSPQTGNTGELFF. CDR3 DNA sequence: TGTGCCAGCAGCCCTCAAACAGGGAACACCGGGGAGCTGTTTTTT.

CDR3 nucleotides: TGTGCCAGCAGAAATCCGGGAGCTCCCGAGCAGTACTTC. Protein product: CASRNPGAPEQYF. The chain is built from TRBV9 and TRBJ2-7, with a weak D call TRBD2 (6 bases). This CDR3 is built from 13 residues. CDR1 is SGDLS and CDR2 is YYNGEE in the germline V gene. The germline V and J ends were trimmed by 5 bases and 6 bases, with 15 bases remaining between them.

The V and J genes are TRBV7-2 and TRBJ1-3; no clear D gene. The CDR3 runs to 15 residues. V was cut by 3 bases and J by 0 bases, with 9 bases left in between. Germline values: CDR1 SGHTA, CDR2 FQGNSA. The CDR3 nucleotides read TGTGCCAGCAGCTTGGCCGCAAACTCTGGAAACACCATATATTTT. This encodes CASSLAANSGNTIYF.

The chain has TRBV20-1 and TRBJ1-5; TRBD1 agrees at 8 bases. There are 15 residues in the CDR3. From germline, CDR1 is DFQATT and CDR2 SNEGSKA (reference sequence). Germline trimming cut 3 bases from V and 7 bases from J; bases unmatched to any gene: 11. The CDR3 DNA is TGCAGTGCTAGTGCAGGGGGCGATCGGGGGCAGCCCCAGCATTTT. Encoded protein: CSASAGGDRGQPQHF.

The CDR3 nucleotides are TGTGCCAGCAGTACTCAGACAGGGGGGCTCTACGAGCAGTACTTC. Its protein is CASSTQTGGLYEQYF. The J gene is TRBJ2-7, the V gene TRBV28; 9 nucleotides line up with TRBD1. CDR3 length equals 15 residues. From germline, CDR1 is MDHEN and CDR2 SYDVKM. V lost 5 bases and J lost 3; bases outside the gene matches: 8.

This clone was observed a handful of times. The V and J genes are TRBV7-2 and TRBJ1-2; 8 nucleotides match TRBD1. The CDR3 is 15 amino acids. V dropped 4 bases and J dropped 5; count of bases not matched to a gene: 9. Germline lookup yields CDR1 SGHTA and CDR2 FQGNSA. The CDR3 DNA is TGTGCCAGCAGCTCCCCCCGGACAGGGCTTTATGGCTACACCTTC. Protein sequence: CASSSPRTGLYGYTF.